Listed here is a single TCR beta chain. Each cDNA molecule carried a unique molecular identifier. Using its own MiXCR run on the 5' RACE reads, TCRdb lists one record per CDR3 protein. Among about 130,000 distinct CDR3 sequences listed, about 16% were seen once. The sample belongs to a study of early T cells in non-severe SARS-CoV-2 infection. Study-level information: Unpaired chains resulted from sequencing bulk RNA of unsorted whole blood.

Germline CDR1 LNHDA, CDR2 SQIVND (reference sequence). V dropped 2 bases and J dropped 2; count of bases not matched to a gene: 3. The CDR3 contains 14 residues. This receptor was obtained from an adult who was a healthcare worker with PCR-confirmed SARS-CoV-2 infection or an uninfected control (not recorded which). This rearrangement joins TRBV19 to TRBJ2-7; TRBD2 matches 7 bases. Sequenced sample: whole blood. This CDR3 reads CASSIRSGTYEQYF. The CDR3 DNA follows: TGTGCCAGTAGTATAAGGAGCGGGACCTACGAGCAGTACTTC.